A selection of T cell receptor beta chains follows, all from one sample in a study of patients and donors after allogeneic stem cell transplantation. One entry per CDR3 protein results from TCRdb running MiXCR on the RT-PCR reads. The table includes some 21,000 distinct CDR3 sequences, about 28% detected once. Sequencing was done on a sample of blood, either unsorted or a sorted T cell fraction (not recorded which). The receptors stem from a human donor who was either an allogeneic HSCT recipient or a stem cell or donor lymphocyte infusion donor (not recorded which). It is not recorded whose cells these are; they may come from a transplant donor. Each CDR3 is given with its conserved first and last residue. The order of the fields is V gene, D gene, J gene, clone size, CDR3 DNA, CDR3 protein. D genes are given only for firm matches. Some rows have no size entry. The others give once, few or many, or a class for an expanded clone.

TRBV15	-	TRBJ1-5	-	TGTGCCACCAGCGCTACGGCAGTGGGGAGAGGGCATTTT	CATSATAVGRGHF
TRBV5-6	-	TRBJ1-5	-	TGTGCCAGCAGCTTGGGGGGGTATCAGCCCCAGCATTTT	CASSLGGYQPQHF
TRBV4-1	-	TRBJ1-2	few	TGCGCCAGCAGCGACCCTTTCGTCGGAGGGAATTATGGCTACACCTTC	CASSDPFVGGNYGYTF
TRBV3-1	TRBD1	TRBJ1-4	-	TGTGCCAGCAGCCAGAGGGGACAGGGGTACGAAAAACTGTTTTTT	CASSQRGQGYEKLFF
TRBV2	TRBD1	TRBJ2-7	few	TGTGCCAGCAACAGGGACAGACCTTACGAGCAGTACTTC	CASNRDRPYEQYF
TRBV7-2	-	TRBJ1-2	few	TGTGCCAGCAGCTTAGTAGGTCAGGGTTATGGCTACACCTTC	CASSLVGQGYGYTF
TRBV5-1	TRBD1	TRBJ1-5	few	TGCGCCAGCAGCTTGTACAGGGGGGTCCAGCCCCAGCATTTT	CASSLYRGVQPQHF
TRBV28	TRBD1	TRBJ1-5	few	TGTGCCAGCTGGGGACAGGGACGCAATCAGCCCCAGCATTTT	CASWGQGRNQPQHF
TRBV28	TRBD1	TRBJ2-3	-	TGTGCCAGCAGTTCGTTCCGGGACAGTGAGAGCACAGATACGCAGTATTTT	CASSSFRDSESTDTQYF
TRBV21-1	-	TRBJ1-6	few	TGTGCCAGCAGCAAAACACAGGGTTATAATTCACCCCTCCACTTT	CASSKTQGYNSPLHF